This TCR beta chain came from a study of identical twins. This clonotype appeared a few times. The CDR3 is made up of 16 amino acids. Trimming removed 3 bases from V and 5 bases from J; junction bases left unmatched: 7. Germline V gives CDR1 KGHSH, CDR2 LQKENI. A universal primer binding site was introduced by template switching. The final cDNA contained unique molecular identifiers. TCRdb called the 5' RACE reads again in MiXCR, with one record for every CDR3 protein. Of about 500,000 distinct CDR3 sequences in the sample, roughly 13% were seen once. The same specimen was also included in a second study, on yellow fever vaccine responses in identical twins.

V and J are TRBV18 and TRBJ2-1; TRBD1 matches 10 bases. The sample taken for sequencing was CD4+ T cells sorted from blood. This sequence originates from a young woman in good health. The CDR3 DNA reads TGTGCCAGCTCACCCACCGGGACAGGGGCAAACAATGAGCAGTTCTTC. Amino acids: CASSPTGTGANNEQFF.